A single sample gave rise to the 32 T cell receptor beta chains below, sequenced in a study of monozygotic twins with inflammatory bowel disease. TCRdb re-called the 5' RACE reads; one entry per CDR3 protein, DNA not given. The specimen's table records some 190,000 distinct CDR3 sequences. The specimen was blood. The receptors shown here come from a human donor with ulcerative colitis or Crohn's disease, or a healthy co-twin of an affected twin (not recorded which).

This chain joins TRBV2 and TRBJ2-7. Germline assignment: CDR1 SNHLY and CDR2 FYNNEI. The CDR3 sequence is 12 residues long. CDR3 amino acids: CASRQGPYEQYF. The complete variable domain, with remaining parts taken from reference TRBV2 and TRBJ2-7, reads EPEVTQTPSHQVTQMGQEVILRCVPISNHLYFYWYRQILGQKVEFLVSFYNNEISEKSEIFDDQFSVERPDGSNFTLKIRSTKLEDSAMYFCASRQGPYEQYFGPGTRLTVT.

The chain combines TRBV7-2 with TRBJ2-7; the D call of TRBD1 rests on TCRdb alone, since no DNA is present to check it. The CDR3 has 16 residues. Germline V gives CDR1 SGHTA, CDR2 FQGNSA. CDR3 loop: CASSLAVTGKTYEQYF.

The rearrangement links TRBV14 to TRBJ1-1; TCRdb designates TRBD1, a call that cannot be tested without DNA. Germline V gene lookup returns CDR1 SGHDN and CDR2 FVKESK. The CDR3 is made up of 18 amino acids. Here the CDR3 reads CASSHTTGSGWSNTEAFF. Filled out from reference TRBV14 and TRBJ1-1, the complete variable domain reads EAGVTQFPSHSVIEKGQTVTLRCDPISGHDNLYWYRRVMGKEIKFLLHFVKESKQDESGMPNNRFLAERTGGTYSTLKVQPAELEDSGVYFCASSHTTGSGWSNTEAFFGQGTRLTVV.

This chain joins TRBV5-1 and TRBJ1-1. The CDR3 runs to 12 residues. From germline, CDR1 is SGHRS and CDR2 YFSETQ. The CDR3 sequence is CASSYGAAEAFF.

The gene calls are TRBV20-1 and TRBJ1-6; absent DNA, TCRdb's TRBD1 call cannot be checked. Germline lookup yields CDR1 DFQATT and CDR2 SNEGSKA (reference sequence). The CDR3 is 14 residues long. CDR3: CSARQGGGESPLHF.

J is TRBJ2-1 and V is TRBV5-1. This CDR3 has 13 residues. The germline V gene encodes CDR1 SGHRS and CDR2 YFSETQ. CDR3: CASSLVGDNEQFF.

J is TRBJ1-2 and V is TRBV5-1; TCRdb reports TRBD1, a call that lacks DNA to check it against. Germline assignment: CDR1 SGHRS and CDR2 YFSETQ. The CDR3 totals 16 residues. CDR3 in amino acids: CASSLDVRRGHYGYTF.

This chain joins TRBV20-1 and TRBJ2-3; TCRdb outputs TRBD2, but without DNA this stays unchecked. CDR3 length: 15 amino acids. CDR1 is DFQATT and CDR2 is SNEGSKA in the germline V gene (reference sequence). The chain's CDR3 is CSVPRGSGSTDTQYF.

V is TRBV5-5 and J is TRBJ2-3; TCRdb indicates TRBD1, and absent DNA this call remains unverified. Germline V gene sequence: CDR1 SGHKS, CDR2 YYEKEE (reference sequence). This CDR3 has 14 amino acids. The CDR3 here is CASSQYYVGQGVYF. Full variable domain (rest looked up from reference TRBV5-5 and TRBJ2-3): DAGVTQSPTHLIKTRGQQVTLRCSPISGHKSVSWYQQVLGQGPQFIFQYYEKEERGRGNFPDRFSARQFPNYSSELNVNALLLGDSALYLCASSQYYVGQGVYFGPGTRLTVL.

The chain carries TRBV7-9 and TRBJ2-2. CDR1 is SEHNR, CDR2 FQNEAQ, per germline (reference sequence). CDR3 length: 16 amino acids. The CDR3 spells CASSLALPSNTGELFF.

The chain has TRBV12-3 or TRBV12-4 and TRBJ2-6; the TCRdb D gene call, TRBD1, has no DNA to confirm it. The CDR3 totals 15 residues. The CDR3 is CASTPIVSGANVLTF.

The CDR3 is CASSLVAASGTGELFF. The chain has TRBV7-2 and TRBJ2-2. Germline V gives CDR1 SGHTA, CDR2 FQGNSA. This CDR3 comprises 16 residues.

CDR3 region: CAISESGGDTQYF. The V gene is TRBV10-3, the J gene TRBJ2-3. Germline-derived CDR1 and CDR2 are ENHRY and SYGVKD. The CDR3 covers 13 residues.

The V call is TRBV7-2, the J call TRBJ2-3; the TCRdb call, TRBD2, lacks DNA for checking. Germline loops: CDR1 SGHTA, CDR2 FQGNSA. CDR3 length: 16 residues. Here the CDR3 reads CASSTGPSGGGDTQYF.

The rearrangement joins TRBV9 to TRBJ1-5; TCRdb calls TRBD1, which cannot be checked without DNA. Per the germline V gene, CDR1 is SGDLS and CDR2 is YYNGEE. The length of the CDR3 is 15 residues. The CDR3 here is CASSVGQGPNQPQHF.

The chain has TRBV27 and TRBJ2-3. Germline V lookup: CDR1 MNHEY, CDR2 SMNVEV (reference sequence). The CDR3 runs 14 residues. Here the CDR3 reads CASSPKLWGNTQYF.

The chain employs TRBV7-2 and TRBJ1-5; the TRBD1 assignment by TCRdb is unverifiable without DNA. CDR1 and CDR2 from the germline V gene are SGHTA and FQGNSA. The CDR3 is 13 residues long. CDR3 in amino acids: CASSPWGTQPQHF.

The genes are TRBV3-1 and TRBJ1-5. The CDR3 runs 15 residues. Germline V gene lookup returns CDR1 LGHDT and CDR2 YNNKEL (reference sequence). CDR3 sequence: CASSQAPRAPEPQHF.

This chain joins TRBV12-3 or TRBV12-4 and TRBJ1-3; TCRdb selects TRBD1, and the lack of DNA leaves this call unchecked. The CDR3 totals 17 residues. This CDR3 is CASSTRSSGASGNTIYF.

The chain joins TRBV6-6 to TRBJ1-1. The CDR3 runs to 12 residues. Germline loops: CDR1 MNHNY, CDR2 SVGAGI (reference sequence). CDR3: CASGIAGTEAFF.

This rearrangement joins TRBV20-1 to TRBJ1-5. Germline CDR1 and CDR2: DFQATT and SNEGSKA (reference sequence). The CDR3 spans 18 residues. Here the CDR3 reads CSAYGREGKDLGNQPQHF.

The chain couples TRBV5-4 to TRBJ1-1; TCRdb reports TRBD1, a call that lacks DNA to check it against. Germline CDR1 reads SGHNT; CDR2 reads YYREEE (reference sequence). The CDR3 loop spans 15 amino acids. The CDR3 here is CASSLWGRRYTEAFF.

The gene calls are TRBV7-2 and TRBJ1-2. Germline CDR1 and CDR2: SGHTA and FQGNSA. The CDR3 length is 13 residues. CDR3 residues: CASSLERTPGYTF.

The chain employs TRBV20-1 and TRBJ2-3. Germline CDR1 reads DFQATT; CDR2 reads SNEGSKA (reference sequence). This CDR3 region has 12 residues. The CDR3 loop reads CSASRGPDTQYF.

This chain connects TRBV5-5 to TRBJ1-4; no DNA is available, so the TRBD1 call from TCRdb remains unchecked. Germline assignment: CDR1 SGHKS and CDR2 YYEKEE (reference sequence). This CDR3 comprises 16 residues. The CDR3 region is CASSPGQGVTNEKLFF. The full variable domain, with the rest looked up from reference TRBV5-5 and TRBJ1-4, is DAGVTQSPTHLIKTRGQQVTLRCSPISGHKSVSWYQQVLGQGPQFIFQYYEKEERGRGNFPDRFSARQFPNYSSELNVNALLLGDSALYLCASSPGQGVTNEKLFFGSGTQLSVL.

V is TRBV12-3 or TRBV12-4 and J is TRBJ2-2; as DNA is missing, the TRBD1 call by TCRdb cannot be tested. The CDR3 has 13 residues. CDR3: CASTRDGSGELFF.

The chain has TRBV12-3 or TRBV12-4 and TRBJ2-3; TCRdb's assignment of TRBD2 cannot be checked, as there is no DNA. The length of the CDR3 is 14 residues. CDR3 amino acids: CASSSTPRRDTQYF.

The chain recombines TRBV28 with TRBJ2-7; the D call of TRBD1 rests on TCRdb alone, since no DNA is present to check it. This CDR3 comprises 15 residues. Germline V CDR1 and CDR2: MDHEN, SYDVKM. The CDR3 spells CASSGPGQRTYEQYF.

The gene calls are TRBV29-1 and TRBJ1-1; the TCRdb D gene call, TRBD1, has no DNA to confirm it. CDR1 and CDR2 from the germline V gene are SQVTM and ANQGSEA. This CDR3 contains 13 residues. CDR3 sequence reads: CSSWGTGAIEAFF.

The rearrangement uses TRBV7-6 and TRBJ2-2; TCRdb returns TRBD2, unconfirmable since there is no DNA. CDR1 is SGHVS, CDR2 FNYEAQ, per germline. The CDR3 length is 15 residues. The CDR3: CASSLGAPGTGELFF.

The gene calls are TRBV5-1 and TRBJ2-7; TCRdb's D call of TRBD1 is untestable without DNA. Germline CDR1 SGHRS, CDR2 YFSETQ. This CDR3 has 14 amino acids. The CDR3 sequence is CASSLAGQGFEQYF.

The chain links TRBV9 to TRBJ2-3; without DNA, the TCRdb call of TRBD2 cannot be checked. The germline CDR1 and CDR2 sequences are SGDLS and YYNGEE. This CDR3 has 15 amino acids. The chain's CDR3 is CASTSAQRGTDTQYF.